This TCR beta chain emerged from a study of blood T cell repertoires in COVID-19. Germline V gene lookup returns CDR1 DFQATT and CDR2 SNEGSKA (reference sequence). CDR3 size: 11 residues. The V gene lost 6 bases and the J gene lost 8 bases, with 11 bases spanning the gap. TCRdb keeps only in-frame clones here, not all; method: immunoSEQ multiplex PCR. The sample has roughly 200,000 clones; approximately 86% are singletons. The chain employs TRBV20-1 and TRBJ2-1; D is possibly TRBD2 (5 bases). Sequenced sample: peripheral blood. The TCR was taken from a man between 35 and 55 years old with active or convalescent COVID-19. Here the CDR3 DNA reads TGCAGTGCGGCCGTGGGAGATGAGCAGTTCTTC. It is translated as CSAAVGDEQFF.